The present entry profiles one T cell receptor (beta chain) with its context. The target of this receptor is not known. No qualities accompany the bases; no much larger clone lies one base away. These data originate in a study of shared clonotypes between healthy human individuals (dated by TCRdb to the early 2020s). Concerning the study at large: The cohort included three men and a couple of women between 18 and 49 years of age. Blood TCR repertoires of about 5 healthy adults were deeply sequenced to estimate repertoire size and the extent of clonotype sharing between individuals. For each donor, CD4 naive and CD4 memory were each run on three plates, CD8 naive on two plates, and CD8 memory on one plate. To increase sequencing depth and limit assay-specific biases, TCR repertoire library preparation and sequencing were carried out by different laboratories using diverse techniques. Between about 0.8 and 9 billion PBMCs per donor were obtained by leukapheresis. General study outcomes and caveats: When several donors were compared, the shared fraction of clonotypes was approximately 5% for naive CD4, 3% to 4% for naive CD8, 2.3% for memory CD4, and roughly 0.4% for memory CD8. Because the study included a small number of donors, the genetic and exposure-history diversity represented was limited. Naive subsets generally had larger estimated clonotype richness than memory subsets did. Incomplete sequencing was indicated by rarefaction of sorted-subset datasets, despite the large sequencing depth. Clonotypes shared by all four sorted-subset donors showed higher generation probabilities than non-shared clonotypes. Pairwise subsampling indicated that sequencing depth was expected to affect the degree of clonotype sharing among donors. Sampling was restricted to blood, and TCR repertoires in tissues likely differ from the TCR repertoires found in blood.

Using the deep immunoSEQ assay, TCR CDR3 regions were amplified from genomic DNA by multiplex PCR. For each cell subset, the extracted genomic DNA was distributed evenly across all wells of several immunoSEQ 96-well plates, and each plate served as one replicate. For sorted subsets, each replicate PCR was loaded with about 0.2 ug genomic DNA, equivalent to 30,000 or so T cell genomes. Purified libraries were quantified with a Qubit 3.0 fluorometer, sized on a Bioanalyzer 2100, and re-quantified with the KAPA Library Quantification kit. Every immunoSEQ 96-well plate was sequenced on a separate single-read 150-cycle Illumina NextSeq 550 flow cell. The source study handled its data this way. Because the immunoSEQ output held only junctional sequences and lacked quality scores, the filtering could not match the filtering applied to full-length reads. Sequences were annotated with PyIR, a Python wrapper for IgBLAST v1.9, using IMGT germline references to assign V/J genes and CDR3. Any read was removed if the V/J assignment was weak (E-value above 1e-6), the CDR3 was missing, or the read contained stop codons, out-of-frame junctions, or ambiguous translated residues. A V3J clonotype was defined by an identical inferred V gene, J gene, and CDR3 amino acid sequence. Percentage overlap between repertoires was calculated by dividing the number of shared unique clonotypes by the size of the smaller repertoire. Repertoire richness was assessed with RTK rarefaction, the Chao1 estimator, and Recon v2.1 estimates of unobserved clonotypes. For all TCRbeta clonotypes obtained by the gDNA method from four donors, generation probabilities were computed with OLGA. In TCRdb, the immuneACCESS table is reduced to in-frame sequences with V and J assigned. These tables do not hold every clone; where another copy was compared, an unresolved V gene accounts for under half, and the others remain unexplained. D and trimming were read from the DNA, whereas the V and J calls and clone size are those reported in that table. The sample records fewer than 1.6 million clones, just under 99% of which are singletons. Together, the top ten hold roughly 0.35% of the sample.

Healthy HIV-negative adults with no recently reported acute infections or vaccinations were included as donors. Every donor was a Caucasian adult residing in Nashville, Tennessee, USA. CD4+ T cells were enriched by magnetic negative selection, after which naive cells were positively selected on CD45RA and the negative fraction was taken as the memory subset. Blood was collected by leukapheresis, and PBMCs were isolated by Ficoll-Histopaque density gradient centrifugation and then cryopreserved in liquid nitrogen vapor phase. Analytical flow cytometry was used to check the purity and quantity of every magnetically sorted T cell population. Genomic DNA was isolated from every sorted fraction and measured by UV absorbance on a Nanodrop 2000c. V and J are truncated by 0 bases and 0 bases respectively, leaving an intervening sequence of 9 bases. From the cysteine up to the phenylalanine, the CDR3 has a length of 15 residues. Here the CDR3 DNA is all that survives: 45 bases in frame from base 1. CDR1 SGHRS and CDR2 YFSETQ are derived from the germline V gene.

The TCR was taken from a man aged 30 to 45 in good health. Material for sequencing was naive CD4+ T cells sorted from blood. This specimen's cell subset or site label, per the study, means: CD45RA+ positively selected. Recombination connected TRBV5-1 to TRBJ2-5; the D gene is perhaps TRBD2, on 5 matching bases. This receptor has the CDR3 CASSLASGYQETQYF. The sequence in DNA is TGCGCCAGCAGCTTGGCCTCGGGGTACCAAGAGACCCAGTACTTC.